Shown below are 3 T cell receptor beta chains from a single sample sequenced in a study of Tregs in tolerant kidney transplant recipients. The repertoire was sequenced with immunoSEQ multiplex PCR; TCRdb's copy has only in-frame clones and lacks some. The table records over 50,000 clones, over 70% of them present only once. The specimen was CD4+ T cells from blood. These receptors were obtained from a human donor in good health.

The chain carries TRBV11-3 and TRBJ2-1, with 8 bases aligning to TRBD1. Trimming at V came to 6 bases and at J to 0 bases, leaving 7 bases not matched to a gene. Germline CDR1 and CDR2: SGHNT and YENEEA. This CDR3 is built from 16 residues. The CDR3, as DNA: TGTGCCAGCAGACCTAGGACAGGGAGCTCCTACAATGAGCAGTTCTTC. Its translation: CASRPRTGSSYNEQFF.

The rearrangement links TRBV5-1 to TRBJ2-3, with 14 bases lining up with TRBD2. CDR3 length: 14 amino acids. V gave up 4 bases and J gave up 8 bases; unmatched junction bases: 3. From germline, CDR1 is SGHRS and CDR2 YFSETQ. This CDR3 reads CASSATSGGATQYF. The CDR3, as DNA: TGCGCCAGCAGCGCGACTAGCGGGGGGGCTACGCAGTATTTT.

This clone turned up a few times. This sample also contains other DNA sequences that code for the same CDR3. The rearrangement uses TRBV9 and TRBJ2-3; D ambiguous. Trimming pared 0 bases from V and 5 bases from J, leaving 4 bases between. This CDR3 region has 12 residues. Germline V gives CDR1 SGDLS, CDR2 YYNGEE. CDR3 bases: TGTGCCAGCAGCGTAGTTGGAGATACGCAGTATTTT. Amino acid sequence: CASSVVGDTQYF.